This T cell receptor (beta chain) was identified in a study of CD8 T cells in ankylosing spondylitis (dated by TCRdb to the late 2010s). As for the study more broadly: The study profiled T cell receptor beta repertoires in healthy donors and ankylosing spondylitis patients to find disease-linked TCR variants. Peripheral blood samples were taken, and synovial fluid was additionally collected from ankylosing spondylitis patients. The full study cohort comprised around 25 ankylosing spondylitis patients and over a hundred healthy donors. Broader findings and caveats from the paper: The disease-linked clones showed a CD8+ phenotype and occurred at relatively low frequencies in peripheral blood. Some TCR beta motif variants had previously been reported in synovial fluid and blood of reactive arthritis patients, which suggested common disease-initiation mechanisms. A TCR beta motif of roughly 8 highly homologous amino acid variants appeared characteristic of blood from ankylosing spondylitis patients. The disease-linked clones were reported to be significantly enriched in matched synovial fluid samples from ankylosing spondylitis patients.

This clonotype was observed a few times. No antigen is known for it. No base qualities exist here, and no much larger clone lies one base off it. Including cysteine and phenylalanine, the CDR3 has 12 amino acids. The only DNA kept is the CDR3, 36 bases in frame from the first base. Trimming costs V 6 bases and J 7 bases, and their ends lie 10 bases apart. TCRdb shows the sequencer as Illumina HiSeq 2500. Quantitative 5'-RACE with molecular barcodes was the method used to prepare the TCR beta libraries. For the original study's pipeline: A new computational method based on a probabilistic model of VDJ rearrangement was used to identify disease-linked TCR variants. The public sequencing data were trimmed at Q25 with fastp and processed into clonotypes with MiXCR by TCRdb, which kept only in-frame beta chains. Rows are combined by CDR3 protein, so each entry shows the most common genes and DNA. TCRdb, not the original authors, processed these V and J calls. The sample data list 290,000 or so distinct CDR3 sequences, and roughly 20% of these were observed just once. The ten biggest clones cover 3.5% of the sample.

The sample taken for sequencing was blood, either unsorted or a sorted T cell fraction (not recorded which). The V and J genes are TRBV12-3 or TRBV12-4 and TRBJ2-4, with no D gene named confidently. This TCR was sampled from a female donor with ankylosing spondylitis or in good health (not recorded which). The CDR3 reads CASSTSGNIQYF. The nucleotide sequence reads as follows: TGTGCCAGCAGCACCTCCGGGAACATTCAGTACTTC.